A single sample is the source of the 32 T cell receptor beta chains below, sequenced in a study of blood T cell repertoires in COVID-19. The repertoire was sequenced with immunoSEQ multiplex PCR; TCRdb's copy has only in-frame clones and lacks some. The table shows hundreds of thousands of clones, with about 90% occurring only once. Sequencing used PBMCs or T cells enriched from blood (not recorded which). These receptors were taken from a woman in her twenties or thirties who had recovered from COVID-19.

This chain connects TRBV6-1 to TRBJ2-2; a possible D gene is TRBD1 (6 bases). The V and J ends lost 2 bases and 5 bases respectively, with 21 bases between them. There are 18 residues in the CDR3. Per germline, CDR1 MNHNS and CDR2 SASEGT. CDR3 sequence: CASSELGFEGVVTGELFF. DNA for the CDR3: TGTGCCAGCAGTGAATTGGGGTTCGAGGGGGTGGTAACCGGGGAGCTGTTTTTT.

The count of this clone is one. This sequence joins TRBV6-1 and TRBJ2-7, with D maybe TRBD2 (6 bases). The CDR3 extends over 16 amino acids. Trimming shortened V by 0 bases and J by 0 bases, and 12 bases separated the two germline ends. The germline V gene has CDR1 MNHNS and CDR2 SASEGT. CDR3 bases: TGTGCCAGCAGTGAAGCGCTTCGGGGGAGCTCCTACGAGCAGTACTTC. Protein product: CASSEALRGSSYEQYF.

CDR3 DNA: TGTGCCAGCAGTTTAAGACAGGGGAGTGACTATGGCTACACCTTC. Residues: CASSLRQGSDYGYTF. This rearrangement joins TRBV27 to TRBJ1-2, with 8 bases matching TRBD1. The CDR3 totals 15 residues. Germline values: CDR1 MNHEY, CDR2 SMNVEV (reference sequence). V lost 2 bases to trimming and J lost 3 bases; unmatched junction nucleotides: 5.

CDR3 amino acids: CASSDSPRSEAFF. The DNA of the CDR3 is TGTGCCAGCAGTGACAGCCCGAGGTCTGAAGCTTTCTTT. V is TRBV6-1 and J is TRBJ1-1, with D uncertain. The germline V and J ends were trimmed by 3 bases and 6 bases, with 11 bases remaining between them. Germline V gives CDR1 MNHNS, CDR2 SASEGT. CDR3 size: 13 residues.

The J gene is TRBJ2-7, the V gene TRBV5-4, with D possibly TRBD1 on 5 matching bases. The V gene's germline CDR1 is SGHNT and CDR2 YYREEE (reference sequence). Trimming removed 4 bases at V and 1 base at J, with 12 bases between. The CDR3 is 14 residues long. The CDR3 DNA sequence: TGTGCCAGCAGCCCCTGGACAAAGTCCTACGAGCAGTACTTC. Amino acid sequence: CASSPWTKSYEQYF.

The chain's CDR3 is CASSQAEVPSTGELGSPLHF. Here the CDR3 DNA reads TGCGCCAGCAGCCAGGCGGAGGTACCGTCGACAGGGGAGTTAGGTTCACCCCTCCACTTT. The J gene is TRBJ1-6, the V gene TRBV4-3; 8 bases map to TRBD1. Trimming took 3 bases from V and 9 from J; bases not matched to a gene: 22. The germline V gene has CDR1 LGHNA and CDR2 YSLEER. This CDR3 region has 20 residues.

In this sample, this clone turned up a few times. V usage is TRBV28 and J usage is TRBJ2-7, with a possible D match to TRBD1 (6 bases). CDR1 and CDR2 (germline): MDHEN, SYDVKM. Deletions cut 4 bases from V and 2 bases from J, with 18 bases between. The CDR3 sequence is 16 residues long. The CDR3 coding sequence is TGTGCCAGCAGTTCTGACCCCCTCAGGGACACCTACGAGCAGTACTTC. This gives the protein CASSSDPLRDTYEQYF.

In this sample, this clone turned up once. The sample contains more than one DNA sequence encoding this CDR3. The rearrangement uses TRBV28 and TRBJ2-7, with unresolved D. CDR3 length: 11 residues. The V gene's germline CDR1 is MDHEN and CDR2 SYDVKM. V shed 7 bases and J shed 3 bases, with 7 bases lying between them. CDR3 nucleotide sequence: TGTGCCAGCACACAAAACTACGAGCAGTACTTC. Translation gives CASTQNYEQYF.

The rearrangement uses TRBV28 and TRBJ2-7; 7 nucleotides agree with TRBD1. CDR3 length: 15 amino acids. Germline loops: CDR1 MDHEN, CDR2 SYDVKM. Trimming removed 4 bases from V and 6 bases from J; junction bases left unmatched: 12. The CDR3 reads CASSSRTGSPIEQYF. In DNA form, the CDR3 reads TGTGCCAGCAGTTCCCGGACAGGTTCGCCCATCGAGCAGTACTTC.

The chain carries TRBV5-4 and TRBJ1-2; possibly TRBD1 for D (6 bases). Between the trimmed V and J ends, which lost 3 bases and 9 bases, there was a span of 18 bases. The CDR3 has 14 residues. Germline assignment: CDR1 SGHNT and CDR2 YYREEE (reference sequence). The CDR3 region is CASSSWTDPMRYTF. For the CDR3, the DNA is TGTGCCAGCAGCTCATGGACAGACCCTATGCGCTACACCTTC. Variable domain in full (rest from reference TRBV5-4 and TRBJ1-2): ETGVTQSPTHLIKTRGQQVTLRCSSQSGHNTVSWYQQALGQGPQFIFQYYREEENGRGNFPPRFSGLQFPNYSSELNVNALELDDSALYLCASSSWTDPMRYTFGSGTRLTVV.

V is TRBV7-2 and J is TRBJ2-4; a weak D match, TRBD2 (6 bases). Germline-derived CDR1 and CDR2 are SGHTA and FQGNSA. The CDR3 is 14 amino acids. The V end lost 0 bases, the J end lost 8 bases, and 11 bases lay between the germline ends. As DNA, the CDR3 is TGTGCCAGCAGCTTAGCCGCTAGCGCAGACATTCAGTACTTC. It specifies CASSLAASADIQYF. Together with reference TRBV7-2 and TRBJ2-4, the CDR3 gives the full variable domain: GAGVSQSPSNKVTEKGKDVELRCDPISGHTALYWYRQSLGQGLEFLIYFQGNSAPDKSGLPSDRFSAERTGGSVSTLTIQRTQQEDSAVYLCASSLAASADIQYFGAGTRLSVL.

In this sample, this clone turned up once. The rearrangement joins TRBV24-1 to TRBJ1-5; D is unclear. In germline, CDR1 is KGHDR, CDR2 SFDVKD. The length of the CDR3 is 14 residues. The ends were cut back, 4 bases at V and 4 bases at J, with 10 bases in the middle. The CDR3 DNA sequence: TGTGCCACCAGTGACAAAACAGTGAATCAGCCCCAGCATTTT. Its protein is CATSDKTVNQPQHF.

The V call is TRBV2, the J call TRBJ1-2, with D possibly TRBD1 on 6 matching bases. CDR1 and CDR2 from the germline V gene are SNHLY and FYNNEI. The V end was cut by 6 bases, the J end by 7 bases, with 15 bases between. The CDR3 totals 13 residues. CDR3 in DNA: TGTGCCAGCAGGGAGCGGGGGGCTGGTGGCTACACCTTC. This gives the protein CASRERGAGGYTF.

The V call is TRBV5-1, the J call TRBJ1-4; 7 bases are shared with TRBD1. The J segment lost 1 base and the V segment lost 4 bases, leaving 13 bases of the junction unmatched. Germline V gene data show CDR1 as SGHRS and CDR2 as YFSETQ. This CDR3 contains 18 residues. The CDR3 DNA is TGCGCCAGCAGCCCCCAAGGAGGCCAGGGGGGAACTAATGAAAAACTGTTTTTT. It codes for CASSPQGGQGGTNEKLFF.

V and J are TRBV30 and TRBJ2-2, with TRBD2 matching 8 bases. Germline-derived CDR1 and CDR2 are GTSNPN and SVGIG (reference sequence). V gave up 4 bases and J gave up 6 bases; unmatched junction bases: 4. CDR3 length: 13 amino acids. Here the CDR3 reads CAWTFSGAGELFF. CDR3 DNA sequence: TGTGCCTGGACCTTTAGCGGGGCCGGGGAGCTGTTTTTT.

V and J are TRBV10-1 and TRBJ2-3; 8 bases map to TRBD2. This CDR3 comprises 15 residues. Germline V gene data show CDR1 as WNHNN and CDR2 as SYGVQD (reference sequence). The V gene end was trimmed by 4 bases and the J gene end by 3 bases; junction bases not matched to a gene: 6. CDR3 loop: CASSVNSGETDTQYF. The CDR3 DNA is TGCGCCAGCAGTGTGAATAGCGGGGAGACAGATACGCAGTATTTT.

This chain connects TRBV3-1 (or the pseudogene TRBV3-2) to TRBJ2-5, with 12 bases fitting TRBD1. From germline, CDR1 is LGHDT and CDR2 YNNKEL (reference sequence). The J segment lost 6 bases and the V segment lost 8 bases, leaving 7 bases of the junction unmatched. CDR3 size: 14 residues. CDR3 sequence (DNA): TGTGCCAGCCTAGGGACAGGGGGCCTAAAGACCCAGTACTTC. Translated: CASLGTGGLKTQYF.

This chain uses TRBV19 with TRBJ1-2, with 7 bases identical to TRBD1. CDR1 is LNHDA and CDR2 is SQIVND in the germline V gene (reference sequence). Trimming cost V 7 bases and J 11 bases; bases outside gene matches: 16. The CDR3 has 14 residues. The CDR3 nucleotides read TGTGCCAGTACCCTTGGACAGGACCCTATCGGGTACACCTTC. Translation gives CASTLGQDPIGYTF.

CDR3 DNA: TGTGCCAGCAGCTTCACAGGGGGCCCCGGGGAGCTGTTTTTT. Translation gives CASSFTGGPGELFF. This chain connects TRBV5-4 to TRBJ2-2, with 9 bases lining up with TRBD1. Germline CDR1 SGHNT, CDR2 YYREEE (reference sequence). Germline trimming cut 2 bases from V and 6 bases from J; bases unmatched to any gene: 2. The CDR3 is 14 residues long.

The chain couples TRBV5-6 to TRBJ2-3; D call uncertain. Per germline, CDR1 SGHDT and CDR2 YYEEEE. This CDR3 has 12 amino acids. Trimming removed 5 bases from V and 4 bases from J, with 8 bases in between. CDR3 DNA sequence: TGTGCCAGCAGTACAGTGGCAGATACGCAGTATTTT. This codes for CASSTVADTQYF.

The chain has TRBV14 and TRBJ1-3; no firm D call. Germline CDR1 is SGHDN and CDR2 is FVKESK. The germline V and J ends were trimmed by 0 bases and 4 bases, with 7 bases remaining between them. The CDR3 is 14 residues long. In DNA form, the CDR3 reads TGTGCCAGCAGCCAAGAATGGGCGGGAAACACCATATATTTT. The encoded protein is CASSQEWAGNTIYF.

The V gene is TRBV18, the J gene TRBJ1-1; D perhaps matches TRBD1 (5 bases). Trimming left V 5 bases short and J 0 bases short, with 10 bases between. From germline, CDR1 is KGHSH and CDR2 LQKENI. CDR3 length: 14 residues. The CDR3 sequence: CASSAQDLNTEAFF. As DNA, the CDR3 is TGTGCCAGCTCAGCACAGGACTTGAACACTGAAGCTTTCTTT.

The chain couples TRBV9 to TRBJ2-1, with 7 bases that match TRBD2. CDR1 and CDR2 (germline): SGDLS, YYNGEE. CDR3 length: 18 amino acids. The ends lost 0 bases at V and 0 bases at J; junction bases unmatched: 9. The DNA of the CDR3 is TGTGCCAGCAGCGTAGGTTTAACGGGGGGAGTCTCCTACAATGAGCAGTTCTTC. This translates into CASSVGLTGGVSYNEQFF.

The V call is TRBV11-3, the J call TRBJ2-7; 8 bases fit TRBD1. The germline gives CDR1 SGHNT, CDR2 YENEEA. The J segment lost 2 bases and the V segment lost 2 bases, leaving 8 bases of the junction unmatched. This CDR3 is built from 16 residues. The chain's CDR3 is CASSLFWTGPPYEQYF. Here the CDR3 DNA reads TGTGCCAGCAGCTTATTCTGGACAGGGCCACCCTACGAGCAGTACTTC.

The chain links TRBV7-2 to TRBJ2-5; TRBD2 matches at 13 bases. Losses at the gene ends were 3 bases for V and 7 bases for J; bases not matched to a gene: 14. Germline V gives CDR1 SGHTA, CDR2 FQGNSA. This CDR3 spans 18 amino acids. The DNA of the CDR3 is TGTGCCAGCAGCTTTGGACTAGCGGGGGCGTCGGGTTTCGGGACCCAGTACTTC. It encodes CASSFGLAGASGFGTQYF.

As DNA, the CDR3 is TGCAGCGTTGAAGGCCGAGGGAATGGCTATGGCTACACCTTC. Protein sequence: CSVEGRGNGYGYTF. The chain is built from TRBV29-1 and TRBJ1-2; D is undetermined. Trimming cost V 1 base and J 4 bases, with 13 bases left between them. This CDR3 is 14 amino acids long. Germline lookup yields CDR1 SQVTM and CDR2 ANQGSEA.

The chain is built from TRBV5-1 and TRBJ2-1, with 10 bases that match TRBD2. Germline CDR1 reads SGHRS; CDR2 reads YFSETQ. Trimming took 1 base from V and 4 from J; bases not matched to a gene: 5. The CDR3 has 16 residues. CDR3 amino acids: CASSLQPSGSYNEQFF. The DNA of the CDR3 is TGCGCCAGCAGCTTGCAACCTAGCGGGAGTTACAATGAGCAGTTCTTC. The full variable domain, its missing parts supplied by reference TRBV5-1 and TRBJ2-1, is KAGVTQTPRYLIKTRGQQVTLSCSPISGHRSVSWYQQTPGQGLQFLFEYFSETQRNKGNFPGRFSGRQFSNSRSEMNVSTLELGDSALYLCASSLQPSGSYNEQFFGPGTRLTVL.

CDR3 nucleotide sequence: TGTGCCAGTAGTCCGTCGGGCGGGGGGAAGCATACGCAGTATTTT. It specifies CASSPSGGGKHTQYF. The genes are TRBV19 and TRBJ2-3; 8 bases are shared with TRBD2. This CDR3 comprises 15 residues. Trimming removed 5 bases from V and 7 bases from J; junction bases left unmatched: 11. The germline CDR1 and CDR2 sequences are LNHDA and SQIVND (reference sequence).

The chain joins TRBV2 to TRBJ2-1, with 8 bases aligning to TRBD2. V shed 5 bases and J 0 bases; nucleotides not matched to a gene: 9. The V gene's germline CDR1 is SNHLY and CDR2 FYNNEI. The CDR3 has 17 amino acids. CDR3 sequence (DNA): TGTGCCAGCAGTCCCCTAGCGGGTATAGGCTCCTACAATGAGCAGTTCTTC. Translation: CASSPLAGIGSYNEQFF.

V usage is TRBV10-3 and J usage is TRBJ2-3, with 10 bases aligning to TRBD1. V lost 4 bases, J lost 3 bases, and 1 base stayed unmatched. The CDR3 contains 14 residues. Germline lookup yields CDR1 ENHRY and CDR2 SYGVKD. Written as DNA, the CDR3 is TGTGCCATCAGTGGGACAGGGGGAACAGATACGCAGTATTTT. This sequence encodes CAISGTGGTDTQYF.

The rearrangement joins TRBV7-8 to TRBJ1-4; D is ambiguous. The V end lost 5 bases, the J end lost 4 bases, and 5 bases lay between the germline ends. CDR3 size: 12 residues. Germline CDR1 SGHVS, CDR2 FQNEAQ. The CDR3 region is CASSNINEKLFF. The CDR3 coding sequence is TGTGCCAGCAGCAATATTAATGAAAAACTGTTTTTT.

This clone was seen a few times. The genes are TRBV21-1 and TRBJ1-2. TRBV21-1 is a pseudogene locus. The CDR3 length is 13 residues. The CDR3 sequence: CASSNGGYYGYTF. The CDR3 DNA follows: TGTGCCAGCAGCAACGGGGGTTACTATGGCTACACCTTC.